This T cell receptor (beta chain) was observed in a study of cytomegalovirus exposure and HLA in healthy donors. This clone is a singleton in its sample. The CDR3 has 13 amino acids. Germline CDR1 SGHTA, CDR2 FQGNSA. Trimming stripped 1 base from V and 5 bases from J, with 6 bases between. PCR amplification relied on 60 Vbeta primers (plus 13 Jbeta primers). Only in-frame clones appear in the TCRdb table, and some are missing; sequencing was by immunoSEQ multiplex PCR. The sample records about 120,000 clones, roughly 87% being singletons. The chain combines TRBV7-2 with TRBJ1-5, with D possibly matching TRBD1 (5 bases). Specimen: PBMCs. The TCR originated in a woman under 30 in good health and CMV-seronegative. CDR3 in amino acids: CASSLVGDQPQHF. CDR3 nucleotide sequence: TGTGCCAGCAGCTTAGTAGGGGATCAGCCCCAGCATTTT.